The clone carrying this T cell receptor beta chain was found a few times. Its antigen is not identified. TCRbeta library preparation incorporated unique molecular identifiers. Via MiXCR, TCRdb re-called the PCR reads, giving one row per CDR3 protein. The sample has hundreds of thousands of distinct CDR3 sequences, 10% to 15% seen once; the top ten hold approximately 2%. The data derive from a study of T-cell reconstitution after alpha-beta-depleted transplantation in children. The V end lost 2 bases, the J end lost 5 bases, and 12 bases lay between the germline ends. Germline values: CDR1 LNHNV, CDR2 YYDKDF (reference sequence). The CDR3 contains 14 residues. General study points: Expanded graft clones numbering several hundred reportedly gave rise to alpha-beta T cells about two months after transplant. Day-60 TCRbeta diversity that was high in some patients was derived from surviving recipient T cells and thymic progenitors. One year post-transplant, T-cell counts and diversity were largely derived from T cells produced anew.

The TCR originated in a male patient younger than 18 who had a stem cell transplant for acute myeloid leukemia, so the T cells may come from the graft donor. The material was PBMCs, mostly from graft donor cells, obtained 360 days after TCRalphabeta/CD19-depleted stem cell transplant. V gene TRBV15 combines with J gene TRBJ2-5; D is possibly TRBD1 or TRBD2 (5 bases each). In DNA, the CDR3 is TGTGCCACCAGCAGACAGGGACCTTGGGAGACCCAGTACTTC. Encoded protein: CATSRQGPWETQYF.